A single sample gave rise to the 2 T cell receptor beta chains below, sequenced in a study of spatial heterogeneity in lung cancer. Time point given: sample taken at primary tumor resection. Antigens of these TCRs are unknown. TCRdb used MiXCR to reprocess the 5' RACE reads, holding one entry per CDR3 protein. The sample yields about 20,000 distinct CDR3 sequences, less than 20% seen once. Study findings and constraints: In tumors, expanded intratumoral alpha and beta TCR counts tracked mutation counts.

The input for sequencing was lung tumor tissue, taken at surgery. The origin of the receptors is a female donor with early-stage non-small cell lung cancer.

This clonotype was detected a few times. This chain connects TRBV10-2 to TRBJ2-7; 10 nucleotides agree with TRBD2. V shed 8 bases and J 6 bases; nucleotides not matched to a gene: 13. CDR1 and CDR2 (germline): WSHSY, SAAADI. The CDR3 has 15 amino acids. The CDR3 is CASSLPLAGVPEQYF. As DNA, the CDR3 is TGCGCCAGCTCCCTGCCCCTAGCGGGAGTTCCCGAGCAGTACTTC.

This clonotype occurred a few times. V and J are TRBV7-9 and TRBJ2-1; TRBD2 agrees at 8 bases. J lost 8 bases, V lost 2 bases, and 14 bases had no gene match. CDR1 and CDR2 (germline): SEHNR, FQNEAQ (reference sequence). The CDR3 has 17 amino acids. This chain's CDR3 is CASSLRVAGWGGDEQFF. CDR3 nucleotides: TGTGCCAGCAGCTTACGGGTAGCGGGATGGGGTGGGGATGAGCAGTTCTTC.